This T cell receptor (beta chain) was profiled in a study of molecular identifiers for immune sequencing clone quantification. Turning to the study itself: Within a replicate experiment, RNA obtained from either about 20,000 or 100,000 naive CD8 cells was divided into five aliquots, and four of those aliquots were then sequenced. Study-wide results and limits: Over 99% of CMV-specific effector molecules, but under 1% of naive ones, were in clones above 20 copies.

Of note for this clonotype: The antigen remains unidentified.

TCRdb used MiXCR to reprocess the PCR reads, holding one entry per CDR3 protein. The sample carries about 640,000 distinct CDR3 sequences, just under 20% recorded once. This CDR3 is 18 amino acids long. With 10 bases clipped from V and 1 base from J, the junction kept 11 bases outside the gene matches. Germline CDR1 MNHNS, CDR2 SASEGT. A CD8+CD4-CCR7+CD45RA+ gate was used to sort naive CD8 T cells. The J gene is TRBJ2-6, the V gene TRBV6-1, with 12 bases that match TRBD1. Source material: naive CD8+ T cells from blood, with Jurkat cell RNA spiked in. As for subset: FACS-sorted CD8+CD4-CCR7+CD45RA+ naive T cells. The TCR comes from a human donor in good health. Some libraries in this study had Jurkat cell RNA spiked in. This CDR3 is CAKPGQGAYGSGANVLTF. Written as DNA, the CDR3 is TGTGCCAAACCGGGACAGGGGGCTTATGGGTCTGGGGCCAACGTCCTGACTTTC.